This T cell receptor beta chain was recorded in a study of cytomegalovirus exposure and HLA in healthy donors. Study-wide results and caveats: The classifier reportedly diagnosed cytomegalovirus status with high specificity and sensitivity. Later work associated over 15,000 TCR beta sequences with HLA alleles at 0.05 false discovery rate. Later on, a genetic analysis was performed. It linked a missense variant in DCLRE1C with V- and J-gene trimming of TCR beta.

A multiplex PCR was run with 60 Vbeta primers and 13 Jbeta primers. Methods used by the authors: An analysis that came later counted 77 million or so unique TCR beta chains, about 10 million shared. Clones were sequenced by immunoSEQ multiplex PCR, and TCRdb holds only the in-frame ones, with some missing. V and J calls plus clone size are reproduced from that table; the DNA served to infer D and trimming. The repertoire holds 140,000 or so clones, with roughly 80% as singletons. As concerns this clone: Its target is unknown.

The receptor comes from a woman aged 40 to 49 in good health and CMV-seropositive. The sample consisted of PBMCs.

The CDR3 loop is CASSLRGGTSRGTYNEQFF. DNA of the CDR3: TGTGCCAGCTCGCTCCGGGGGGGGACTAGCAGGGGTACCTACAATGAGCAGTTCTTC. V is TRBV18 and J is TRBJ2-1; 9 bases line up with TRBD2. Germline CDR1 and CDR2: KGHSH and LQKENI. V gave up 6 bases and J gave up 2 bases; unmatched junction bases: 17. This CDR3 has 19 residues. The complete variable domain, with remaining parts taken from reference TRBV18 and TRBJ2-1, reads NAGVMQNPRHLVRRRGQEARLRCSPMKGHSHVYWYRQLPEEGLKFMVYLQKENIIDESGMPKERFSAEFPKEGPSILRIQQVVRGDSAAYFCASSLRGGTSRGTYNEQFFGPGTRLTVL.